The 12 T cell receptor beta chains below come from one sample, sequenced in a study of blood T cell repertoires in COVID-19. Using immunoSEQ multiplex PCR, the repertoire was profiled, and TCRdb retains in-frame clones only, with some absent. This table holds roughly 80,000 clones, 80% found once. Input material: peripheral blood. Source of these receptors: a man in his fifties or sixties with active or convalescent COVID-19.

This clone was observed once. This sequence joins TRBV12-3 or TRBV12-4 and TRBJ1-4, with D uncertain. V lost 6 bases, J lost 7 bases, and 12 bases lay in between. The CDR3 covers 13 residues. The CDR3 here is CASSPSMAEKLFF. As DNA, the CDR3 is TGTGCCAGCAGCCCCTCAATGGCTGAAAAACTGTTTTTT.

The chain employs TRBV7-2 and TRBJ2-5; D possibly corresponds to TRBD1 (6 bases). The CDR3 loop spans 16 amino acids. Germline V gene data show CDR1 as SGHTA and CDR2 as FQGNSA. V gave up 4 bases and J gave up 2 bases, with 17 bases separating them. CDR3 coding DNA: TGTGCCAGCAGCTCGGTGATGGGACACCCTCAAGAGACCCAGTACTTC. It yields the protein CASSSVMGHPQETQYF.

This chain links TRBV19 with TRBJ1-6; TRBD1 matches at 7 bases. The length of the CDR3 is 15 residues. Germline CDR1 reads LNHDA; CDR2 reads SQIVND (reference sequence). J lost 9 bases, V lost 0 bases, and 5 bases had no gene match. Here the CDR3 reads CASSIDGTEVSPLHF. The CDR3 coding sequence is TGTGCCAGTAGTATAGACGGGACAGAAGTTTCACCCCTCCACTTT.

CDR3 coding DNA: TGTGCCAGCAGTTTAAGGGGTCTGAACACCGGGGAGCTGTTTTTT. This gives the protein CASSLRGLNTGELFF. V and J are TRBV27 and TRBJ2-2, with a tentative D call TRBD1 (5 bases). Trimming took 2 bases from V and 1 from J, leaving 8 bases between them. This CDR3 is built from 15 residues. Germline values: CDR1 MNHEY, CDR2 SMNVEV (reference sequence).

The chain employs TRBV4-3 and TRBJ2-1; 11 bases fit TRBD2. The CDR3 is made up of 15 amino acids. The germline CDR1 and CDR2 sequences are LGHNA and YSLEER. The ends lost 5 bases at V and 10 bases at J; junction bases unmatched: 10. The CDR3 nucleotides read TGCGCCAGCAGCGACGGACTAGCGGGCGTTGGGGAGCAGTTCTTC. Encoded protein: CASSDGLAGVGEQFF.

This clone was picked up a small number of times. V usage is TRBV19 and J usage is TRBJ1-6; 9 positions match TRBD1. V lost 8 bases and J lost 10; bases outside the gene matches: 21. This CDR3 is 18 amino acids long. Germline V gene sequence: CDR1 LNHDA, CDR2 SQIVND (reference sequence). The chain's CDR3 is CASAISLSWTGVGSPLHF. The CDR3 nucleotides are TGTGCCAGTGCGATCTCGCTATCCTGGACAGGGGTAGGGTCACCCCTCCACTTT.

This clone appeared a single time. The chain uses TRBV7-2 and TRBJ2-3; the match to TRBD2 covers 11 bases. The junction had 7 bases not matched to a gene; V was cut back by 3 bases and J by 5 bases. Germline V lookup: CDR1 SGHTA, CDR2 FQGNSA. The CDR3 is 16 amino acids. CDR3 sequence reads: CASSFISGGAEDTQYF. The DNA of the CDR3 is TGTGCCAGCAGCTTCATTAGCGGGGGGGCCGAAGATACGCAGTATTTT.

This clone is large within its sample. V usage is TRBV20-1 and J usage is TRBJ1-2; no firm D call. CDR1 is DFQATT and CDR2 is SNEGSKA in the germline V gene (reference sequence). Trimming removed 3 bases at V and 6 bases at J, with 17 bases between. CDR3 length: 14 amino acids. The CDR3 here is CSASGNLRADGYTF. The CDR3 bases are TGCAGTGCTAGTGGGAACTTGAGGGCTGATGGCTACACCTTC.

The J gene is TRBJ2-1, the V gene TRBV4-3, with D possibly matching TRBD2 (5 bases). Germline V gene lookup returns CDR1 LGHNA and CDR2 YSLEER. This CDR3 is built from 14 residues. Trimming pared 0 bases from V and 14 bases from J, leaving 17 bases between. In DNA form, the CDR3 reads TGCGCCAGCAGCCAAGATTCTGGCGCGGGCGCAAAGTTCTTC. Its protein is CASSQDSGAGAKFF.

The chain is built from TRBV7-9 and TRBJ1-1, with 12 bases that match TRBD1. Germline V gene lookup returns CDR1 SEHNR and CDR2 FQNEAQ (reference sequence). V trimming: 5 bases; J trimming: 3 bases; junction bases outside the gene matches: 13. CDR3 length equals 18 residues. CDR3 nucleotide sequence: TGTGCCAGCAGCCTGGGACAGGGGGCTACTAGTCGGGACACTGAAGCTTTCTTT. Protein sequence: CASSLGQGATSRDTEAFF.

The rearrangement links TRBV6-2 or TRBV6-3 to TRBJ2-3; maybe TRBD1 (5 bases). Germline V gene data show CDR1 as MNHEY and CDR2 as SVGEGT. Trimming cost V 2 bases and J 5 bases, with 17 bases left between them. The CDR3 has 16 residues. The CDR3 nucleotides are TGTGCCAGCAGTTACGAAGGGGCCAGGCCGGGAGATACGCAGTATTTT. It codes for CASSYEGARPGDTQYF.

This clone was recorded a few times. V usage is TRBV5-1 and J usage is TRBJ2-7; 9 nucleotides line up with TRBD1. Trimming at V came to 4 bases and at J to 0 bases, leaving 11 bases not matched to a gene. Germline V CDR1 and CDR2: SGHRS, YFSETQ. The CDR3 has 17 residues. CDR3 protein: CASSIGQGIHLSYEQYF. The CDR3 DNA is TGCGCCAGCAGCATTGGACAGGGGATTCATCTCTCCTACGAGCAGTACTTC.